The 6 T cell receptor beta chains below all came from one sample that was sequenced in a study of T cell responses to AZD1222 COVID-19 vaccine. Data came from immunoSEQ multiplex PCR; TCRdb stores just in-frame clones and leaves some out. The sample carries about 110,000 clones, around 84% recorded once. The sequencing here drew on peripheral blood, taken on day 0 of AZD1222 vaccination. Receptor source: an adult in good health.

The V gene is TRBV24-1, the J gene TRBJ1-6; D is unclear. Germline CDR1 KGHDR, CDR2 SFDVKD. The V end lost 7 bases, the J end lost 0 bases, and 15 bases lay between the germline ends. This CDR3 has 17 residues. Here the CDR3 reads CATSRASLSSYNSPLHF. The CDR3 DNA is TGTGCCACCAGCCGGGCCAGCTTAAGCTCCTATAATTCACCCCTCCACTTT.

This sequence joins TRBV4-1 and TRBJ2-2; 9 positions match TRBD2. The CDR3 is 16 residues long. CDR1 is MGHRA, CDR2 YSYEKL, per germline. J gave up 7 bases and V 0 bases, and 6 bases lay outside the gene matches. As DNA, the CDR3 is TGCGCCAGCAGCCAAGACGCGGGGGGGCGTATCGGGGAGCTGTTTTTT. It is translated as CASSQDAGGRIGELFF.

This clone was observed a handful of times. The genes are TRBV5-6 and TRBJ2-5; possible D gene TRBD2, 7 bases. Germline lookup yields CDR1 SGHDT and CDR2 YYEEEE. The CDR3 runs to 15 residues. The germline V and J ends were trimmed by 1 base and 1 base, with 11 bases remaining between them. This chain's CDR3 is CASSLKGGTQETQYF. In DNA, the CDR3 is TGTGCCAGCAGCTTGAAGGGGGGGACCCAAGAGACCCAGTACTTC.

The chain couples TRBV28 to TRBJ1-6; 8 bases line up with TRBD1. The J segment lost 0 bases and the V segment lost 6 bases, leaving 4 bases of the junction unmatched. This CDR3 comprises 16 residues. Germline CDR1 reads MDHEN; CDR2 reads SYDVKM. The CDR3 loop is CASRTGTGSYNSPLHF. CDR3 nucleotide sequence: TGTGCCAGCAGAACCGGGACAGGCTCCTATAATTCACCCCTCCACTTT.

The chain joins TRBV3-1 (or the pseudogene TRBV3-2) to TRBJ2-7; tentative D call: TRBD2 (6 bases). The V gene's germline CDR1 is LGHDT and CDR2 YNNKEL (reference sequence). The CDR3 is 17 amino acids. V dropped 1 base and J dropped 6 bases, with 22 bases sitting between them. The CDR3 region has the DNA TGTGCCAGCAGCCAAGTTCGCGGGAAAAGGGGCCTCGGCGAGCAGTACTTC. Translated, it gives CASSQVRGKRGLGEQYF.

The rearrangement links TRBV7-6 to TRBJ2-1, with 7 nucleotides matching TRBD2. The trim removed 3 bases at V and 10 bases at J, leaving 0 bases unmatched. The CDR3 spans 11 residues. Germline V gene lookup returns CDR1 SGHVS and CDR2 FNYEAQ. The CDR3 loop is CASSLGGEQFF. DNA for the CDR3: TGTGCCAGCAGCTTGGGGGGGGAGCAGTTCTTC.